These 18 T cell receptor beta chains came from one sample sequenced in a study of a mutant IDH1 vaccine in newly diagnosed glioma. Time point reported: week 35, safety follow-up. The study gave 300 ug of mutant IDH1 20-mer peptide per vaccine dose, with topical imiquimod. TCRdb's table, derived via immunoSEQ multiplex PCR, lists solely in-frame clones and lacks some. The data contain tens of thousands of clones, about 86% of them singletons. No cognate antigen is known for these TCRs. Sequenced here: PBMCs, sampled from a glioma patient whose treatment included an IDH1 peptide vaccine. The receptors were gathered from a woman in her thirties or forties with glioma. Some clones in this sample may be carry-over from other donors' samples.

The chain couples TRBV15 to TRBJ2-5; D possibly corresponds to TRBD2 (5 bases). The CDR3 has 14 amino acids. The ends were cut back, 0 bases at V and 0 bases at J, with 5 bases in the middle. Germline V gives CDR1 LNHNV, CDR2 YYDKDF (reference sequence). CDR3 loop: CATSRDGNQETQYF. CDR3 sequence (DNA): TGTGCCACCAGCAGAGACGGGAACCAAGAGACCCAGTACTTC.

On this clone itself: One end of the junction fails to match germline, which may point to a read error. The chain is built from TRBV7-7 and TRBJ2-7; D is unclear. The CDR3 runs to 13 residues. Germline assignment: CDR1 SSHAT and CDR2 FNYEAQ (reference sequence). CDR3: CASSFGEYYEQYF. The DNA for the CDR3 is TGTGCTAGCAGCTTTGGGGAATACTACGAGCAGTACTTC.

The chain has TRBV19 and TRBJ1-2; D gene ambiguous. The length of the CDR3 is 12 residues. Trimming pared 6 bases from V and 8 bases from J, leaving 13 bases between. From germline, CDR1 is LNHDA and CDR2 SQIVND (reference sequence). CDR3: CASRRTASGYTF. Written as DNA, the CDR3 is TGTGCCAGTAGACGAACAGCTTCCGGCTACACCTTC.

The chain combines TRBV5-5 with TRBJ1-2; D ambiguous. Trimming shortened V by 5 bases and J by 5 bases, and 10 bases separated the two germline ends. Germline V gene lookup returns CDR1 SGHKS and CDR2 YYEKEE (reference sequence). The CDR3 runs 12 residues. The CDR3 reads CASRTELYGYTF. As DNA, the CDR3 is TGTGCCAGCAGAACCGAGCTTTATGGCTACACCTTC. The variable domain in full, completed from reference TRBV5-5 and TRBJ1-2, reads DAGVTQSPTHLIKTRGQQVTLRCSPISGHKSVSWYQQVLGQGPQFIFQYYEKEERGRGNFPDRFSARQFPNYSSELNVNALLLGDSALYLCASRTELYGYTFGSGTRLTVV.

This clone was counted only a few times. The V call is TRBV5-1, the J call TRBJ2-5, with TRBD2 as a possible D gene (5 bases). The CDR3 has 14 residues. CDR1 is SGHRS, CDR2 YFSETQ, per germline. The V gene lost 4 bases and the J gene lost 7 bases, with 17 bases spanning the gap. The CDR3 nucleotides read TGCGCCAGCAGCCCGGATCTCCTAGGAGGGACCCAGTACTTC. Translated: CASSPDLLGGTQYF.

The chain couples TRBV6-5 to TRBJ1-2; unclear D gene. V dropped 4 bases and J dropped 4 bases, with 13 bases sitting between them. CDR1 and CDR2 from the germline V gene are MNHEY and SVGAGI. CDR3 size: 14 residues. The CDR3 DNA follows: TGTGCCAGCAGTTTTTCACAGCCTCCCTATGGCTACACCTTC. This sequence encodes CASSFSQPPYGYTF.

The CDR3 region is CASGKGTSGDNEQFF. Written as DNA, the CDR3 is TGTGCTAGTGGTAAAGGGACTAGCGGCGACAATGAGCAGTTCTTC. This chain connects TRBV12-5 to TRBJ2-1; 11 positions match TRBD2. The J segment lost 5 bases and the V segment lost 5 bases, leaving 5 bases of the junction unmatched. The germline V gene encodes CDR1 LGHNT and CDR2 FRNRAP. This CDR3 region has 15 residues.

The chain carries TRBV2 and TRBJ2-3; no clear D. The ends were cut back, 4 bases at V and 1 base at J, with 6 bases in the middle. The germline V gene has CDR1 SNHLY and CDR2 FYNNEI. The CDR3 loop spans 13 amino acids. CDR3 loop: CASSGLGTDTQYF. CDR3 nucleotides: TGTGCCAGCAGTGGCTTGGGCACAGATACGCAGTATTTT. Filled out from reference TRBV2 and TRBJ2-3, the complete variable domain reads EPEVTQTPSHQVTQMGQEVILRCVPISNHLYFYWYRQILGQKVEFLVSFYNNEISEKSEIFDDQFSVERPDGSNFTLKIRSTKLEDSAMYFCASSGLGTDTQYFGPGTRLTVL.

The J gene is TRBJ2-1, the V gene TRBV5-4; possibly TRBD2 for D (5 bases). The V and J ends lost 4 bases and 5 bases respectively, with 13 bases between them. The CDR3 is 14 amino acids. In germline, CDR1 is SGHNT, CDR2 YYREEE (reference sequence). CDR3 bases: TGTGCCAGCAGCACCCCATCCGGGAACAATGAGCAGTTCTTC. This encodes CASSTPSGNNEQFF. Based on the CDR3 plus reference TRBV5-4 and TRBJ2-1, the full variable domain is ETGVTQSPTHLIKTRGQQVTLRCSSQSGHNTVSWYQQALGQGPQFIFQYYREEENGRGNFPPRFSGLQFPNYSSELNVNALELDDSALYLCASSTPSGNNEQFFGPGTRLTVL.

V is TRBV20-1 and J is TRBJ2-3; D is ambiguous. The germline CDR1 and CDR2 sequences are DFQATT and SNEGSKA (reference sequence). Trimming left V 7 bases short and J 3 bases short, with 8 bases between. The CDR3 loop spans 11 amino acids. The CDR3 region has the DNA TGCAGTGTGGAGTCGACAGATACGCAGTATTTT. Translated, it gives CSVESTDTQYF.

The V gene is TRBV27, the J gene TRBJ2-2; D possibly uses TRBD1 or TRBD2 (6 bases each). CDR1 MNHEY and CDR2 SMNVEV come from the germline V gene (reference sequence). V dropped 6 bases and J dropped 4 bases, with 15 bases sitting between them. This CDR3 is 15 amino acids long. CDR3 nucleotide sequence: TGTGCCAGCAGGAGGGGGAGGACGGGCACCGGGGAGCTGTTTTTT. This encodes CASRRGRTGTGELFF.

The genes are TRBV9 and TRBJ2-2; TRBD2 matches 9 bases. The germline CDR1 and CDR2 sequences are SGDLS and YYNGEE. The CDR3 length is 16 residues. The V segment lost 0 bases and the J segment 4 bases; nucleotides outside the gene matches: 4. The CDR3 DNA sequence: TGTGCCAGCAGCGTAGGGGCTAGCGGGGTCACCGGGGAGCTGTTTTTT. Translating it yields CASSVGASGVTGELFF.

The chain carries TRBV9 and TRBJ1-2; D is possibly TRBD1 (5 bases). Germline loops: CDR1 SGDLS, CDR2 YYNGEE. V was cut by 3 bases and J by 6 bases, with 12 bases left in between. This CDR3 region has 13 residues. The CDR3: CASSDGGTDGYTF. Here the CDR3 DNA reads TGTGCCAGCAGCGATGGGGGGACCGATGGCTACACCTTC.

The CDR3 nucleotides read TGTGCCAGCAGGAGATGGACGGAATCCTCTGGAAACACCATATATTTT. The encoded protein is CASRRWTESSGNTIYF. This rearrangement joins TRBV28 to TRBJ1-3, with unresolved D. The V and J ends lost 6 bases and 0 bases respectively, with 15 bases between them. Germline V gene data show CDR1 as MDHEN and CDR2 as SYDVKM. This CDR3 is built from 16 residues.

Only one count was recorded for this clone. The genes are TRBV7-2 and TRBJ2-2; the D gene is possibly TRBD2 (6 bases). V was trimmed by 2 bases and J by 6 bases, leaving 16 bases between them. The CDR3 runs to 16 residues. CDR1 and CDR2 from the germline V gene are SGHTA and FQGNSA. The CDR3 spells CASSLIRSSEAGELFF. CDR3 nucleotides: TGTGCCAGCAGCTTAATACGGTCTAGCGAAGCCGGGGAGCTGTTTTTT.

The rearrangement links TRBV5-1 to TRBJ2-6; TRBD1 or TRBD2 may be the D gene (5 bases each). This CDR3 is built from 18 residues. Looked up from germline, CDR1 is SGHRS and CDR2 is YFSETQ. The V end lost 0 bases, the J end lost 2 bases, and 15 bases lay between the germline ends. CDR3 region: CASSLEEGFRPGANVLTF. CDR3 nucleotides: TGCGCCAGCAGCTTGGAAGAGGGGTTTCGTCCTGGGGCCAACGTCCTGACTTTC. The full variable domain, completed using reference TRBV5-1 and TRBJ2-6, is KAGVTQTPRYLIKTRGQQVTLSCSPISGHRSVSWYQQTPGQGLQFLFEYFSETQRNKGNFPGRFSGRQFSNSRSEMNVSTLELGDSALYLCASSLEEGFRPGANVLTFGAGSRLTVL.

This clone ranks as medium-sized (0.01 to 0.1%). The chain recombines TRBV29-1 with TRBJ2-2; D is undetermined. The CDR3 has 15 amino acids. CDR1 is SQVTM and CDR2 is ANQGSEA in the germline V gene. With 5 bases removed from V and 4 bases from J, the gap between germline ends came to 17 bases. This chain's CDR3 is CSVYSSSSTTGELFF. The CDR3 DNA reads as TGCAGCGTTTACAGCAGTTCATCCACCACCGGGGAGCTGTTTTTT.

The V call is TRBV4-3, the J call TRBJ2-2; no clear D. CDR1 is LGHNA, CDR2 YSLEER, per germline. The CDR3 has 17 amino acids. Trimming stripped 0 bases from V and 10 bases from J, with 21 bases between. The DNA of the CDR3 is TGCGCCAGCAGCCAAGATGTAGGTGGTACGGCCCTCGCGGAGCTGTTTTTT. It specifies CASSQDVGGTALAELFF.